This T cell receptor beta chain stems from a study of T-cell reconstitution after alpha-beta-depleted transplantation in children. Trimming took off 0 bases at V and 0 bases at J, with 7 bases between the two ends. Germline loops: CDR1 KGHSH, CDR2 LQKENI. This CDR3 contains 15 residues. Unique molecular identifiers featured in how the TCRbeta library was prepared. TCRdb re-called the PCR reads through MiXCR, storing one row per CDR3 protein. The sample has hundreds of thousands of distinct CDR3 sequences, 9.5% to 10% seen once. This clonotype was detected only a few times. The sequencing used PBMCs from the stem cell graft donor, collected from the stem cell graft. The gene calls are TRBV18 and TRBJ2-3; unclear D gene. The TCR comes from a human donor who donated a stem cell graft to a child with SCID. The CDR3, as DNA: TGTGCCAGCTCACCACCGACACGGAGCACAGATACGCAGTATTTT. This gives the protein CASSPPTRSTDTQYF. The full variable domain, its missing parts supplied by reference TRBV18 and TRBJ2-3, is NAGVMQNPRHLVRRRGQEARLRCSPMKGHSHVYWYRQLPEEGLKFMVYLQKENIIDESGMPKERFSAEFPKEGPSILRIQQVVRGDSAAYFCASSPPTRSTDTQYFGPGTRLTVL.